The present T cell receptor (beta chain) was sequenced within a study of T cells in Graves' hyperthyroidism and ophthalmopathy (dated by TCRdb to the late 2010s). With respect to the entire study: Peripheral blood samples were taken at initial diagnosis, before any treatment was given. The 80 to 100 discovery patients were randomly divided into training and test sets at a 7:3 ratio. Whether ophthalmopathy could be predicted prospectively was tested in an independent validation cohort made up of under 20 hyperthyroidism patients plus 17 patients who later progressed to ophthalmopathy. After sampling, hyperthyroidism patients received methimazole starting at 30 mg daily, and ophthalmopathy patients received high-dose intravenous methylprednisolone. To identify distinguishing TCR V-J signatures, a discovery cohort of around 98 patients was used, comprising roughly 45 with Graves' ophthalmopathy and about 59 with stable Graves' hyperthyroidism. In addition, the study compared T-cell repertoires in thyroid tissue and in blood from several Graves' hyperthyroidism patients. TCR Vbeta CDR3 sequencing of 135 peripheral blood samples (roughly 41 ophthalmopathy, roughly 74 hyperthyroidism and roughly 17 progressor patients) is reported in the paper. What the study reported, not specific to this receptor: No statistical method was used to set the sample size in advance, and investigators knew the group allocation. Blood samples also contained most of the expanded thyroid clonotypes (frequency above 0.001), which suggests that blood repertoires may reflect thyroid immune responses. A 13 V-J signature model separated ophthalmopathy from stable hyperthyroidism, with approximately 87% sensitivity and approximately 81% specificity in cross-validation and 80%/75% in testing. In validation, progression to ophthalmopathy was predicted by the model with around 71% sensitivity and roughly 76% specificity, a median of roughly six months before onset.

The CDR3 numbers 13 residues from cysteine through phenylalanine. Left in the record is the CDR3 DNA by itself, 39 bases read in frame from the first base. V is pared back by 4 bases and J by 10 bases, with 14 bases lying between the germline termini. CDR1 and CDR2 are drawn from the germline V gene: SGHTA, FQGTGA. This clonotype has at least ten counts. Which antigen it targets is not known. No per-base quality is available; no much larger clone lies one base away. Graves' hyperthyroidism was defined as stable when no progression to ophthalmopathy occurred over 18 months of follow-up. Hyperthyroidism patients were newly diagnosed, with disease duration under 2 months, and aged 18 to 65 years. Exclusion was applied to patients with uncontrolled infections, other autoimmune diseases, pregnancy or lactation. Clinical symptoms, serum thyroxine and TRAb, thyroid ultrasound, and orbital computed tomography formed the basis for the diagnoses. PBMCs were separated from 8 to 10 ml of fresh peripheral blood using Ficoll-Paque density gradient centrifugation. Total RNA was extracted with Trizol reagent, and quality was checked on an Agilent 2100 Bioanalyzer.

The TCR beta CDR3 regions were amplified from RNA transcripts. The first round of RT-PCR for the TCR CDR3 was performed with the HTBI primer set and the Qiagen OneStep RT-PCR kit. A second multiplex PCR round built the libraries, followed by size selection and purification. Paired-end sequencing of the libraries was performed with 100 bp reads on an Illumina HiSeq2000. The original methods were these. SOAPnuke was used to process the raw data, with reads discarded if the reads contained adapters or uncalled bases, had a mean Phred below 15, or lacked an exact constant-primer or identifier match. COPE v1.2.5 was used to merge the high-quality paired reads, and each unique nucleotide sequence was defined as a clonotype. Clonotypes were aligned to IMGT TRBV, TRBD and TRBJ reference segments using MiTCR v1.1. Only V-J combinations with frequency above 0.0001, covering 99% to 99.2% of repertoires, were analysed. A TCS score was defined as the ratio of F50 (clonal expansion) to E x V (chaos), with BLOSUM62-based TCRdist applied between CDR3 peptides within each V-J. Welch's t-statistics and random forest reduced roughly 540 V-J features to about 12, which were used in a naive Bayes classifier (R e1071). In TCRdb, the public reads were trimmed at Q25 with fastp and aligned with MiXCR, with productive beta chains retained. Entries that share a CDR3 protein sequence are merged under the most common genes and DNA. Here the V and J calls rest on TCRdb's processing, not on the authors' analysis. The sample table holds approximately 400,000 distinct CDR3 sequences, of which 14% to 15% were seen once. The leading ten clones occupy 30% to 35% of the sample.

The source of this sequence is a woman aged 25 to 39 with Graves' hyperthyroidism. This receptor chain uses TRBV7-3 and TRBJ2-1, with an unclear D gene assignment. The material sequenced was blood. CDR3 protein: CASSSVVRTEQFF. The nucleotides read TGTGCCAGCAGCTCAGTCGTCAGGACGGAGCAGTTCTTC.